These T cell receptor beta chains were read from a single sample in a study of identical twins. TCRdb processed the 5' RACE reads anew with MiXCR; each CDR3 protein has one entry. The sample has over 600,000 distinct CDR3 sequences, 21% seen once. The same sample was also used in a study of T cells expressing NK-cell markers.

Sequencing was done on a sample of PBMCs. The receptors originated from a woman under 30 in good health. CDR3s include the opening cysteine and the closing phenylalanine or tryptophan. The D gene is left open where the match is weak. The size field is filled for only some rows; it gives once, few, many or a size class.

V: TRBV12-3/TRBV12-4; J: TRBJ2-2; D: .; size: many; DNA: TGTGCCAGCAGTTTAGGAGCCCCGAACACCGGGGAGCTGTTTTTT; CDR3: CASSLGAPNTGELFF
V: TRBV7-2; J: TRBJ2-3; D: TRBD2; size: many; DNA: TGTGCCAGCAGCTTTAGCGGGGGGGCCGATACGCAGTATTTT; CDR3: CASSFSGGADTQYF
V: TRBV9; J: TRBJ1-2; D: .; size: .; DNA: TGTGCCAGCAGCGTAGCGGACTACTATGGCTACACCTTC; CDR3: CASSVADYYGYTF
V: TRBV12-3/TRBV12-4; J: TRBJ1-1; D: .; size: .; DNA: TGTGCCAGCAATGCTGACCGGGATGAAGCTTTCTTT; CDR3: CASNADRDEAFF
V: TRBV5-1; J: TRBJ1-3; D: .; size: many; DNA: TGCGCCAGCAGCTCCGCTGGAAACACCATATATTTT; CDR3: CASSSAGNTIYF
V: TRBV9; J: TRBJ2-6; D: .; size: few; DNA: TGTGCCAGCAGCCGACTAGAGCCCTCTGGGGCCAACGTCCTGACTTTC; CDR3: CASSRLEPSGANVLTF
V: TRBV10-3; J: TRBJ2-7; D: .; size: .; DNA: TGTGCCATCAGCCAGGGGATCATCTACGAGCAGTACTTC; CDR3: CAISQGIIYEQYF
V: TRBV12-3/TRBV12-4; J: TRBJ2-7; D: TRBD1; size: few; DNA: TGTGCCAGCAGTTTAGGGGACAGGGGGCTGTACTTC; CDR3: CASSLGDRGLYF
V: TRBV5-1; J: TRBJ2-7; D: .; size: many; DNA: TGCGCCAGCAGCTTGAAAGACAGGCCTACGGGGGAGCAGTACTTC; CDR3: CASSLKDRPTGEQYF
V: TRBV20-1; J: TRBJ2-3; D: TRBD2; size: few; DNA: TGCAGCCTAGCGGGAGAAAAGACAGATACGCAGTATTTT; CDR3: CSLAGEKTDTQYF
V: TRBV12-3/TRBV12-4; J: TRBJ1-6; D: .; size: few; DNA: TGTGCCAGCAGTTTAGAGGTTGAGGTGCAGGGGAGGAATAATTCACCCCTCCACTTT; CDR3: CASSLEVEVQGRNNSPLHF
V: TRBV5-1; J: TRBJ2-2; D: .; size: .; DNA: TGCGCCAGCAGCTTAAAGAACACCGGGGAGCTGTTTTTT; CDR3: CASSLKNTGELFF
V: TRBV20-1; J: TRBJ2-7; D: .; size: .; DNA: TGCAGTGCCGGGTCTAGCTCCTACGAGCAGTACTTC; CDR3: CSAGSSSYEQYF
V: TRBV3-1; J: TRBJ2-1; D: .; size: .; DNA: TGTGCCAGCAGTCCCACTTGGGCGGATGAGCAGTTCTTC; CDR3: CASSPTWADEQFF
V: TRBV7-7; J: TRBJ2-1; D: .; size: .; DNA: TGTGCTAGCAGCCCCTCCTATCGCTCCTACAATGAGCAGTTCTTC; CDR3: CASSPSYRSYNEQFF
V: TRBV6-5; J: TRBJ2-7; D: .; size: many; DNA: TGTGCCAGCAGTTACAGGGTGACCTACGAGCAGTACTTC; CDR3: CASSYRVTYEQYF
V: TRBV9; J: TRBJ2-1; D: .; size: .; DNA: TGTGCCAGCAGCGTTCGTTGGGGCCCAATCGGTGAGCAGTTCTTC; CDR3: CASSVRWGPIGEQFF
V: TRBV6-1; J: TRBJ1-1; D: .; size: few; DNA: TGTGCCAGCACCGACGTGGGGTTGGAAGCTTTCTTT; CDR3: CASTDVGLEAFF
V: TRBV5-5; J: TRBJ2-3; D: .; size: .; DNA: TGTGCCAGCAGCTTGCTTAGGACCGACAAAGATACGCAGTATTTT; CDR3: CASSLLRTDKDTQYF
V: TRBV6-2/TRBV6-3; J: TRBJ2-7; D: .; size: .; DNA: TGTGCCAGCAGTGCGACCAGCGGAGCCAGGTACGAGCAGTACTTC; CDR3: CASSATSGARYEQYF
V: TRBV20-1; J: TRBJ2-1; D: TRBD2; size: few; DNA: TGCAGTGCTCATAGCGGGTTGAGCTCCTACAATGAGCAGTTCTTC; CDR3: CSAHSGLSSYNEQFF
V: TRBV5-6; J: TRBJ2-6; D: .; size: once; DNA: TGTGCCAGCACCTCCCTAGAGGGCGCCGGGGCCAACGTCCTGACTTTC; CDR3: CASTSLEGAGANVLTF
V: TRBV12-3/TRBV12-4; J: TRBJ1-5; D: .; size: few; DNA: TGTGCCAGCACCACAGGGTGGGGTCAGCCCCAGCATTTT; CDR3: CASTTGWGQPQHF
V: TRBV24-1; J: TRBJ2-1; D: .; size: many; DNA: TGTGCCACCAGTGATTTTAACAATGAGCAGTTCTTC; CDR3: CATSDFNNEQFF
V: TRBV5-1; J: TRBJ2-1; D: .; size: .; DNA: TGCGCCAGCAGCTTCCTGGGACCAGACAATGAGCAGTTCTTC; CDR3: CASSFLGPDNEQFF
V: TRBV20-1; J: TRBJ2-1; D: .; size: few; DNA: TGCAGTGCTTTGCTAATCAGGGGCAATGAGCAGTTCTTC; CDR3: CSALLIRGNEQFF
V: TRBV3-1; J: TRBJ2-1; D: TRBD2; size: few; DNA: TGTGCCAGCAGCGACCCAACTAGCGGCTCCTACAATGAGCAGTTCTTC; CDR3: CASSDPTSGSYNEQFF
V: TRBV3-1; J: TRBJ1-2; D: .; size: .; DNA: TGTGCCAGCAGCCTGCAGATGGGCGCGGGTCCCCTCTATGGCTACACCTTC; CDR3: CASSLQMGAGPLYGYTF
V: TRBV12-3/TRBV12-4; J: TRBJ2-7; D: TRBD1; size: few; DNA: TGTGCCAGCAGGGTGACAGGGAGCTCCTACGAGCAGTACTTC; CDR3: CASRVTGSSYEQYF
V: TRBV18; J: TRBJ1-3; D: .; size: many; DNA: TGTGCCAGCTCACCACACCCGCCGGGGCGATCGGCTGGAAACACCATATATTTT; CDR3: CASSPHPPGRSAGNTIYF
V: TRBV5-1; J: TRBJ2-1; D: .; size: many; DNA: TGCGCCAGCAGCTTGGACAGCTCCTACAATGAGCAGTTCTTC; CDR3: CASSLDSSYNEQFF
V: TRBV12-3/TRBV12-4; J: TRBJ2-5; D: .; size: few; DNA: TGTGCCAGCAGTAATTCTCCCGGGGGAGTAAGGCAAGAGACCCAGTACTTC; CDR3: CASSNSPGGVRQETQYF
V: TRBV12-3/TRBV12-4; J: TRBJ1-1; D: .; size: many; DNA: TGTGCCAGCAGTTTAGCAGGAAGCGGGGACACTGAAGCTTTCTTT; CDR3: CASSLAGSGDTEAFF
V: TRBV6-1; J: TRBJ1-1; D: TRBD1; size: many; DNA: TGTGCCAGCAGGGAACAGGGGATGAACACTGAAGCTTTCTTT; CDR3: CASREQGMNTEAFF
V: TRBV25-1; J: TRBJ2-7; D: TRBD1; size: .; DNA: TGTGCCAGTACCCCGGGACAGGTCCCCCCTAAGCAGTACTTC; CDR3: CASTPGQVPPKQYF
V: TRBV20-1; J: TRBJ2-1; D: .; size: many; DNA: TGCAGTGCTAGACCCGATTCCGGGCCGTCCTACAATGAGCAGTTCTTC; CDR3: CSARPDSGPSYNEQFF
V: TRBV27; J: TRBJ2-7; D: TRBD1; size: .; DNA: TGTGCCAGCAGTACCCTGCTAATAACAGGGGGCTACGAGCAGTACTTC; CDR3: CASSTLLITGGYEQYF
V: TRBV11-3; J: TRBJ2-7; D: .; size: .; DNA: TGTGCCAGCAGCTTAGGGACGGGGCTCTCCTACGAGCAGTACTTC; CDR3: CASSLGTGLSYEQYF
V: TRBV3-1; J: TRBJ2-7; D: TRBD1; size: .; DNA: TGTGCCAGCCGGCCACACGACAGGGTCGCCGAGCAGTACTTC; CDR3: CASRPHDRVAEQYF
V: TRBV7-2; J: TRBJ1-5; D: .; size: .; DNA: TGTGCCAGCAGCTTCGCAGACCATCAGCCCCAGCATTTT; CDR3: CASSFADHQPQHF
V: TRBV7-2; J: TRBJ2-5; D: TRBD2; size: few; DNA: TGTGCCAGCAGCCGTGGACTAGCGGGGAGAGGAGAGACCCAGTACTTC; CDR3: CASSRGLAGRGETQYF
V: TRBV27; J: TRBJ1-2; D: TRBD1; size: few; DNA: TGTGCCAGCAGGATCCGACAGGGGCGCTATGGCTACACCTTC; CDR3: CASRIRQGRYGYTF
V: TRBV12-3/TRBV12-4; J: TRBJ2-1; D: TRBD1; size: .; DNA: TGTGCCAGCACTTACAGGGGTAATGAGCAGTTCTTC; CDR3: CASTYRGNEQFF
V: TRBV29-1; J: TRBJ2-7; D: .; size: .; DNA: TGCAGCGTTGAAAGCGGAGAGGGGCAGTACTTC; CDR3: CSVESGEGQYF
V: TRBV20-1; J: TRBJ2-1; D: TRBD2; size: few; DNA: TGCAGTGCTAGAGATATTAGCGGGGTTTACAATGAGCAGTTCTTC; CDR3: CSARDISGVYNEQFF
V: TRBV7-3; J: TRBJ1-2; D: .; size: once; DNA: TGTGCCAGCAGCACCTATCCCGGCTACGATGGCTACACCTTC; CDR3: CASSTYPGYDGYTF
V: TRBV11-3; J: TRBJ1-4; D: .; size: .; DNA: TGTGCCAGCAGCTTCGCGTCGGGGTTTAATGAAAAACTGTTTTTT; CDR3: CASSFASGFNEKLFF
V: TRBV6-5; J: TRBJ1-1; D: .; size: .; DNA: TGTGCCAGCAGTTTCCACCGCGGGGTCACTGAAGCTTTCTTT; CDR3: CASSFHRGVTEAFF
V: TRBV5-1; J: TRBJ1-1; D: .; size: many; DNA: TGCGCCAGCAGTTCAGGCGGCGATTTTCTTAACACTGAAGCTTTCTTT; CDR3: CASSSGGDFLNTEAFF
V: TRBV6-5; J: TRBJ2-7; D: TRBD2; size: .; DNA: TGTGCCAGCAGATACCGGACTAGCGGGGGCTACGAGCAGTACTTC; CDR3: CASRYRTSGGYEQYF
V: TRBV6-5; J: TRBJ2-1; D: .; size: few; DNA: TGTGCCAGCAGTAATAGCGGTGAGCAGTTCTTC; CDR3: CASSNSGEQFF
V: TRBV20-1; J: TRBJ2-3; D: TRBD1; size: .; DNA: TGCAGTGCTCACGGACAGGAGACGGCGGATACGCAGTATTTT; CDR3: CSAHGQETADTQYF
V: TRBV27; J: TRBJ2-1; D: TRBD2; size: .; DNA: TGTGCCAGCAGTTTATTGGGACTAGCGGACTACAATGAGCAGTTCTTC; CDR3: CASSLLGLADYNEQFF
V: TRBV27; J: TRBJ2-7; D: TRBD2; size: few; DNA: TGTGCCAGCAGTTTCGGACTAGCGGGAGTTAGTGAGCAGTACTTC; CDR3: CASSFGLAGVSEQYF
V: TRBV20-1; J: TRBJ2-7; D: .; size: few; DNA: TGCCTGGGGAGGGGGCGATCCTACGAGCAGTACTTC; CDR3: CLGRGRSYEQYF
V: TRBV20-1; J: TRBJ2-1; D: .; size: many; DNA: TGCAGTGCTAGGAGGGGACTCGGCAATGAGCAGTTCTTC; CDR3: CSARRGLGNEQFF
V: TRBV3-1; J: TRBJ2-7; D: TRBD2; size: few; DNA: TGTGCCAGCAGCCAAGATGGCCGGGGACTAGCGGGAGCCCACGAGCAGTACTTC; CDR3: CASSQDGRGLAGAHEQYF